This TCR beta chain was captured by sequencing in a study of tumor and adjacent non-tumor tissue in lung cancer. Study at large: Patients were aged about 31 to 85, nine to eleven men and about 5 women, stage I to III. On average, productive TCRbeta reads reached 4 million to 5 million per sample.

Three rounds of nested PCR, following a modified ARM-PCR protocol, produced the TCRbeta library. Using its own MiXCR run on the multiplex PCR reads, TCRdb lists one record per CDR3 protein. The data contain 200,000 to 250,000 distinct CDR3 sequences, about 76% of them singletons. The CDR3 totals 15 residues. Trimming removed 0 bases at V and 2 bases at J, with 9 bases between. Germline values: CDR1 SGHNT, CDR2 YENEEA. RNA was extracted from bulk tissue without any cell sorting. Newly diagnosed lung cancer patients had thoracic surgery in China, August–late 2014, without prior chemotherapy. This clonotype has more than one count but fewer than ten.

The sequencing sample was made of lung tumor tissue. The clonotype comes from a man between 60 and 70 years old with non-small cell lung cancer. The V and J genes are TRBV11-3 and TRBJ2-3; unclear D gene. CDR3 sequence: CASSLDPWITDTQYF. Written as DNA, the CDR3 is TGTGCCAGCAGCTTAGATCCATGGATCACAGATACGCAGTATTTT. Based on the CDR3 plus reference TRBV11-3 and TRBJ2-3, the full variable domain is EAGVVQSPRYKIIEKKQPVAFWCNPISGHNTLYWYLQNLGQGPELLIRYENEEAVDDSQLPKDRFSAERLKGVDSTLKIQPAELGDSAVYLCASSLDPWITDTQYFGPGTRLTVL.